This TCR beta chain came from a study of shared clonotypes between healthy human individuals (dated by TCRdb to 2018 to 2021). Background for the entire study: The cohort comprised a couple of women and a few men aged 18 to 49 years. Per donor, three plates each were used for CD4 naive and CD4 memory, two for CD8 naive, and one for CD8 memory. To increase sequencing depth and limit assay-specific biases, different laboratories used diverse techniques to prepare libraries and sequence TCR repertoires. Per donor, leukapheresis produced somewhere between about 0.8 and 9 billion PBMCs. The study deeply sequenced blood TCR repertoires of about 5 healthy adults to estimate repertoire size and the extent of clonotype sharing between individuals. What the study reported, not specific to this receptor: Pairwise subsampling indicated that sequencing depth was expected to affect the degree of clonotype sharing among donors. Larger estimated clonotype richness was generally found for naive subsets than for memory subsets. Even with the large sequencing depth, rarefaction of the sorted-subset datasets indicated that sequencing was incomplete. When a handful of donors were compared, the shared fraction of clonotypes was about 5.4% for naive CD4, roughly 3.3% for naive CD8, 2.3% for memory CD4, and about 0.36% for memory CD8. Clonotypes shared by all four sorted-subset donors showed higher generation probabilities than non-shared clonotypes. Sampling was limited to blood, and TCR repertoires in tissue likely differ from TCR repertoires in blood. The small number of donors limited the genetic and exposure-history diversity represented.

CD8 naive samples consisted of CD45RO-negative cells that were positively selected for CCR7, yielding a CD45RA+CCR7+ population without TemRA cells. Healthy HIV-negative adults with no recently reported acute infections or vaccinations were included as donors. Every donor was a Caucasian adult living in Nashville, Tennessee, USA. After blood collection by leukapheresis, PBMCs were isolated using Ficoll-Histopaque density gradient centrifugation and then cryopreserved in the vapor phase of liquid nitrogen. Analytical flow cytometry was used to check the purity and quantity of each magnetically sorted T cell population. Genomic DNA was isolated from every sorted fraction and measured by UV absorbance on a Nanodrop 2000c. CDR1 is given as PRHDT and CDR2 as FYEKMQ, both from the germline V gene (reference sequence). From the cysteine up to the phenylalanine, the CDR3 has a length of 17 residues. Only the CDR3 DNA is retained, 51 bases long and in frame from the first base. V has 4 bases trimmed and J has 2 bases trimmed; junction bases matching no gene number 8.

Comment on this clone: Its recognized antigen is unknown. No per-base quality is available; no much larger clone lies one base away.

TCR CDR3 regions were amplified from genomic DNA by multiplex PCR using the deep immunoSEQ assay. Extracted genomic DNA from each cell subset was spread evenly across all wells of several immunoSEQ 96-well plates, with each plate serving as a replicate. For sorted subsets, about 200 ng genomic DNA, equal to tens of thousands of T cell genomes, was loaded into each replicate PCR. Purified libraries were measured with a Qubit 3.0 fluorometer, size-checked on a Bioanalyzer 2100, and measured again with the KAPA Library Quantification kit. Each immunoSEQ 96-well plate was sequenced on its own single-read 150-cycle Illumina NextSeq 550 flow cell. Per the original workflow: Because the immunoSEQ output held only junctional sequences and lacked quality scores, the filtering could not match the filtering applied to full-length reads. Sequences were annotated with PyIR, a Python wrapper for IgBLAST v1.9, using IMGT germline references to assign V/J genes and CDR3. Reads were removed for weak V/J assignments (E-value above 1e-6), missing CDR3, stop codons, out-of-frame junctions, or ambiguous translated residues. A V3J clonotype was defined by an identical inferred V gene, J gene, and CDR3 amino acid sequence. Percentage overlap between repertoires was computed as shared unique clonotypes divided by the size of the smaller repertoire. Richness of each repertoire was evaluated using RTK rarefaction, the Chao1 estimator, and Recon v2.1 estimates of unobserved clonotypes. Generation probabilities for all TCRbeta clonotypes obtained by the gDNA method from a handful of donors were computed using OLGA. TCRdb mirrors the immuneACCESS table, restricted to in-frame sequences. Some clones are absent from its copies; in checked studies, under half trace to an unresolved V gene, and the reason for the others is unknown. The V and J calls and the clone size are those of that table, but D and trimming were determined from the DNA. A total of about 2 million clones appear in this sample, less than 95% of them only once. The ten largest clones take up 0.85% to 1.2% of the sample.

The rearrangement joined TRBV13 to TRBJ2-7; 13 nucleotides in the junction match TRBD2. Sequencing was performed on naive CD8+ T cells sorted from blood. What the cell subset or site label conveys for this sample: CD45RA+CCR7+. The clonotype originates from a man younger than 35 in good health. The CDR3 reads as follows: CASSSPGTSGVAYEQYF. The DNA sequence is TGTGCCAGCAGCTCTCCCGGGACTAGCGGGGTTGCCTACGAGCAGTACTTC.